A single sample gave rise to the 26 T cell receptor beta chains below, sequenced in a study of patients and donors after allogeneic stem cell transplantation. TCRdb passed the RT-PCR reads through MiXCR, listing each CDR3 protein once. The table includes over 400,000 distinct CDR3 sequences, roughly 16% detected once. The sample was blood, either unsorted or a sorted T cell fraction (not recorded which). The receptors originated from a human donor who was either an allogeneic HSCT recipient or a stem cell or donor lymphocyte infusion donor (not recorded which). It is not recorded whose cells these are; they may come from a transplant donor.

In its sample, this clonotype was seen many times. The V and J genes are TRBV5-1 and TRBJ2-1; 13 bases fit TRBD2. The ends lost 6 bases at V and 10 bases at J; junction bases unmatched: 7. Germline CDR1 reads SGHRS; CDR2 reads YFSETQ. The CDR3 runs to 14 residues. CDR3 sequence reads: CASILAGGPGEQFF. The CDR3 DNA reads TGCGCCAGCATACTAGCGGGAGGGCCAGGGGAGCAGTTCTTC.

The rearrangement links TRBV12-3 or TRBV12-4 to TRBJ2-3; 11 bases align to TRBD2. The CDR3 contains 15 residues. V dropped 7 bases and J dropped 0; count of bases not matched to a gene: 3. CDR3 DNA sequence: TGTGCCAGCACTAGCGGGAGGACTAGCACAGATACGCAGTATTTT. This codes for CASTSGRTSTDTQYF.

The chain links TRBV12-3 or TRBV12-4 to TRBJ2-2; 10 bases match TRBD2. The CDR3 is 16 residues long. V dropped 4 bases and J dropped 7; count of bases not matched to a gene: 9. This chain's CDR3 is CASSSEQRGGFGELFF. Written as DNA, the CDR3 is TGTGCCAGCAGTTCGGAACAGCGGGGGGGTTTCGGGGAGCTGTTTTTT.

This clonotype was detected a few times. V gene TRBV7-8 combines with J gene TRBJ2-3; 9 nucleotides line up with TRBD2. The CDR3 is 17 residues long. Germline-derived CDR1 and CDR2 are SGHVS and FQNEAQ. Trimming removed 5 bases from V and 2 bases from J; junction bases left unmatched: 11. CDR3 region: CASSPRTRLAATDTQYF. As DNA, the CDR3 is TGTGCCAGCAGCCCACGAACGAGACTAGCGGCCACAGATACGCAGTATTTT.

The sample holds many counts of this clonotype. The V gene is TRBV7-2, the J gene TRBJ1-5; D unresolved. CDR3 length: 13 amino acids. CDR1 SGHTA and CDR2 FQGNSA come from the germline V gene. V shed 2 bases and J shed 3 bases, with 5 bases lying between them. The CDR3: CASSLSLNQPQHF. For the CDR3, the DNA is TGTGCCAGCAGCTTATCTCTCAATCAGCCCCAGCATTTT.

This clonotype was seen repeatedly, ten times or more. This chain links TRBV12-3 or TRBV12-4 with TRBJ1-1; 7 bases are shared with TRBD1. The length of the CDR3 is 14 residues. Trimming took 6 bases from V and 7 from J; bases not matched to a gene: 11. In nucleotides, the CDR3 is TGTGCCAGCAGAACTCCCCGGGACAGAAATGAAGCTTTCTTT. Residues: CASRTPRDRNEAFF.

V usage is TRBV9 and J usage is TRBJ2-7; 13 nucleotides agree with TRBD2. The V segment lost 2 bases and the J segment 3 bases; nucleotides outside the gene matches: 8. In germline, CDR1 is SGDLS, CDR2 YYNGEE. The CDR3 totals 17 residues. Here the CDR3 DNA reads TGTGCCAGCAGCGTTGGTGGACTAGCGGGGGTCTTCTACGAGCAGTACTTC. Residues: CASSVGGLAGVFYEQYF.

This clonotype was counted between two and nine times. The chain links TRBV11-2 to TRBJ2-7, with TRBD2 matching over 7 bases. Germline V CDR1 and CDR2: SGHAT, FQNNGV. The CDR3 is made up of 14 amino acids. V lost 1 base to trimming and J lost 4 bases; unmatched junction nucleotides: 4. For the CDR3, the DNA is TGTGCCAGCAGCTTAGTCATTAGCGGGTACGAGCAGTACTTC. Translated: CASSLVISGYEQYF.

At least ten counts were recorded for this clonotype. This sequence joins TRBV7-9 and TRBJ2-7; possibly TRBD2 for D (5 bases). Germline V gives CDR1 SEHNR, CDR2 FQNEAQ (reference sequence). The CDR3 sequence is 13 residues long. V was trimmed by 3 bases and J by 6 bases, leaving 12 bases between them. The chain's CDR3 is CASSFGELGEQYF. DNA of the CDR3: TGTGCCAGCAGCTTTGGGGAGTTGGGCGAGCAGTACTTC. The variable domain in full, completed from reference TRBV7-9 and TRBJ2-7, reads DTGVSQNPRHKITKRGQNVTFRCDPISEHNRLYWYRQTLGQGPEFLTYFQNEAQLEKSRLLSDRFSAERPKGSFSTLEIQRTEQGDSAMYLCASSFGELGEQYFGPGTRLTVT.

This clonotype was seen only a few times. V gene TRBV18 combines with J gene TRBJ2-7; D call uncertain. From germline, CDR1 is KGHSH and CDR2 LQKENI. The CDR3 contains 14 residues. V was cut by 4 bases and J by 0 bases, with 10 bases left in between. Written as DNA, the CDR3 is TGTGCCAGCTCACTAGCATCGAGCTCCTACGAGCAGTACTTC. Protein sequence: CASSLASSSYEQYF.

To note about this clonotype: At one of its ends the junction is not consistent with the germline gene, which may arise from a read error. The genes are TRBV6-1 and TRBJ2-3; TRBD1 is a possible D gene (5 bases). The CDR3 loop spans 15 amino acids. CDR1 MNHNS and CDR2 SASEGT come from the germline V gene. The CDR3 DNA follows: TGTGCCAGCTGTGACAGATCCCCTAGCACAGATACGCAGTATTTT. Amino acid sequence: CASCDRSPSTDTQYF.

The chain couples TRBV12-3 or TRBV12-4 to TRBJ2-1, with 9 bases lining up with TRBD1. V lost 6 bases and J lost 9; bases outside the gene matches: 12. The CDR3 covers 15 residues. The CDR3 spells CASSRTQGAHREQFF. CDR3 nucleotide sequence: TGTGCCAGCAGCCGAACACAGGGGGCGCACCGTGAGCAGTTCTTC.

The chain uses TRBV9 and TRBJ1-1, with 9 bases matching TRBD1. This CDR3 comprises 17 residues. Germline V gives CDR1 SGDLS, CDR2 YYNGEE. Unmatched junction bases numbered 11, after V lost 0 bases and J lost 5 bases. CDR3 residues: CASSVGGEGQGGTEAFF. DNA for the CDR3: TGTGCCAGCAGCGTAGGAGGGGAGGGACAGGGAGGGACTGAAGCTTTCTTT.

The CDR3 is CASSFGTPTEQYF. The CDR3 bases are TGTGCCAGCAGTTTCGGGACACCTACCGAGCAGTACTTC. The chain joins TRBV12-3 or TRBV12-4 to TRBJ2-7; tentatively, D is TRBD1 (6 bases). CDR3 length: 13 amino acids. V was cut by 3 bases and J by 6 bases, with 12 bases left in between.

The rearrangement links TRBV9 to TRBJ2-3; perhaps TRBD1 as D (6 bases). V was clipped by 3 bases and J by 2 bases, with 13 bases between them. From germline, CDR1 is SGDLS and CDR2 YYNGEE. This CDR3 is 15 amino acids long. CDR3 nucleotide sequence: TGTGCCAGCAGCGCCGAGGGGACAACCACAGATACGCAGTATTTT. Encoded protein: CASSAEGTTTDTQYF.

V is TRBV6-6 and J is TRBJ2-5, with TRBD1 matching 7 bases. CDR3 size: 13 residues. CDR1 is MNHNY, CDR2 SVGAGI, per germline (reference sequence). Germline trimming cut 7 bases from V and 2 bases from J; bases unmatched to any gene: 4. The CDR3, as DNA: TGTGCCAGCATTCAGACAGGGCAAGAGACCCAGTACTTC. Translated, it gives CASIQTGQETQYF.

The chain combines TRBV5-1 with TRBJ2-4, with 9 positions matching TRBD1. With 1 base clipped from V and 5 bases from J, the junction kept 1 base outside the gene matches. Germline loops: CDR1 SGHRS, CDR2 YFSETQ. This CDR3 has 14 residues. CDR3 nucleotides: TGCGCCAGCAGCTTGACAGGGGGCCAAAACATTCAGTACTTC. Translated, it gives CASSLTGGQNIQYF.

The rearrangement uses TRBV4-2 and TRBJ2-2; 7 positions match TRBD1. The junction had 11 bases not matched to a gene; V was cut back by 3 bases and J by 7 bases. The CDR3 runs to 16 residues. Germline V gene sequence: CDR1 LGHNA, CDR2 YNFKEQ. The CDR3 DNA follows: TGTGCCAGCAGCCAGTACGAGAGGGGGCAAGGCGGGGAGCTGTTTTTT. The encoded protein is CASSQYERGQGGELFF.

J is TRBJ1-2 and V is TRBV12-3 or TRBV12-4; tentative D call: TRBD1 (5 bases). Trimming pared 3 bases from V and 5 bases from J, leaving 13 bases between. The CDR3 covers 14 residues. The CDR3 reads CASSFQAGRYGYTF. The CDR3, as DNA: TGTGCCAGCAGTTTCCAGGCAGGGAGGTATGGCTACACCTTC.

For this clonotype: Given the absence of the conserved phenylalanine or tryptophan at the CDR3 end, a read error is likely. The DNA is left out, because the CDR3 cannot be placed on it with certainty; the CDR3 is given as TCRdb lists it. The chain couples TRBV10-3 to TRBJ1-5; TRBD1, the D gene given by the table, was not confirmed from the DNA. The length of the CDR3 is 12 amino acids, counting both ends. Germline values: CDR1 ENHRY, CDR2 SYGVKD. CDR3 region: CAISESGRGMDR.

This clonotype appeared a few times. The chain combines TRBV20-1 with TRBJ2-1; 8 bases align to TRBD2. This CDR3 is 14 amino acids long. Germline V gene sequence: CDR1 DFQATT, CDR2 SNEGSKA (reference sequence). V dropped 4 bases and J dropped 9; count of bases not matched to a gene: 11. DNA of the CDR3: TGCAGTGCTACCGGGACTAGTTCTATTGGTGAGCAGTTCTTC. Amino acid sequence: CSATGTSSIGEQFF.

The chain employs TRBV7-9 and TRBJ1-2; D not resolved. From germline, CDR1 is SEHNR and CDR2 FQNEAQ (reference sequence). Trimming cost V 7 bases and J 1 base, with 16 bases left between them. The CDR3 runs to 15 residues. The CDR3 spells CASTRETVINYGYTF. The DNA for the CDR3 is TGTGCCAGCACTCGGGAAACAGTTATTAACTATGGCTACACCTTC. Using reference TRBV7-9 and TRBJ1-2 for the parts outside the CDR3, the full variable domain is DTGVSQNPRHKITKRGQNVTFRCDPISEHNRLYWYRQTLGQGPEFLTYFQNEAQLEKSRLLSDRFSAERPKGSFSTLEIQRTEQGDSAMYLCASTRETVINYGYTFGSGTRLTVV.

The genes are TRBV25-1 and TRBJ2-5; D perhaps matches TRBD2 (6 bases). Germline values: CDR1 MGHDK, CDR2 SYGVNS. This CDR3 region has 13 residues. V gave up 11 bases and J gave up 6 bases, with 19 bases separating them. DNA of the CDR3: TGTGCCCCGACGGGACTTGGGGCGAAGACCCAGTACTTC. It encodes CAPTGLGAKTQYF. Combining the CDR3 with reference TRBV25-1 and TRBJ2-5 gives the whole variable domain EADIYQTPRYLVIGTGKKITLECSQTMGHDKMYWYQQDPGMELHLIHYSYGVNSTEKGDLSSESTVSRIRTEHFPLTLESARPSHTSQYLCAPTGLGAKTQYFGPGTRLLVL.

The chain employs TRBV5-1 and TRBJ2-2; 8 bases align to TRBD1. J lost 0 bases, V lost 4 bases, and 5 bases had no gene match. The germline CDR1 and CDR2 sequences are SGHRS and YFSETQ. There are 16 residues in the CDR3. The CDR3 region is CASSGGDRTNTGELFF. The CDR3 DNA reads TGCGCCAGCAGCGGTGGGGACAGGACGAACACCGGGGAGCTGTTTTTT.

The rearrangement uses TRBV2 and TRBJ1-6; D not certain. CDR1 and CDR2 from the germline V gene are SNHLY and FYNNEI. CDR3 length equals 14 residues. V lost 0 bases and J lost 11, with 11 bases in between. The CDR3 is CASSEARPPAPLHF. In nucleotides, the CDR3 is TGTGCCAGCAGTGAAGCTCGGCCTCCAGCACCCCTCCACTTT.

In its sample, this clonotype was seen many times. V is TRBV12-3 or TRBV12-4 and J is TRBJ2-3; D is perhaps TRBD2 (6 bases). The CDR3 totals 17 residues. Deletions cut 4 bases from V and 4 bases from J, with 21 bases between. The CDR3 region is CASSWQMDWDSPDTQYF. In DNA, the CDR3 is TGTGCCAGCAGTTGGCAGATGGATTGGGACTCCCCAGATACGCAGTATTTT.